A single sample gave rise to the 13 T cell receptor beta chains below, sequenced in a study of identical twins. TCRdb passed the 5' RACE reads through MiXCR, listing each CDR3 protein once. The repertoire holds some 440,000 distinct CDR3 sequences, with less than 25% as singletons. This same sample was also taken into another study, of T cells expressing NK-cell markers.

The sequenced material came from CD4+ T cells sorted from blood. The receptors originated from a woman under 30 in good health.

The genes are TRBV6-1 and TRBJ2-7; 7 bases are shared with TRBD1. The CDR3 length is 14 residues. Germline-derived CDR1 and CDR2 are MNHNS and SASEGT. Trimming removed 8 bases from V and 2 bases from J; junction bases left unmatched: 9. CDR3 sequence reads: CASGNPTGTYEQYF. The CDR3 nucleotides read TGTGCCAGCGGAAATCCGACAGGGACCTACGAGCAGTACTTC.

There are many counts of this clonotype. DNA of the CDR3: TGCGCCAGCAGCTCCGGACGGACTAGCACAGATACGCAGTATTTT. Amino acids: CASSSGRTSTDTQYF. The rearrangement joins TRBV5-1 to TRBJ2-3, with D possibly matching TRBD2 (5 bases). V was clipped by 3 bases and J by 0 bases, with 11 bases between them. CDR1 and CDR2 from the germline V gene are SGHRS and YFSETQ. The CDR3 runs to 15 residues.

This chain connects TRBV6-2 or TRBV6-3 to TRBJ2-3; no firm D call. Trimming shortened V by 5 bases and J by 2 bases, and 14 bases separated the two germline ends. CDR1 is MNHEY, CDR2 SVGEGT, per germline. CDR3 length equals 15 residues. CDR3 amino acids: CASSPPMTFTDTQYF. In nucleotides, the CDR3 is TGTGCCAGCAGTCCGCCCATGACCTTCACAGATACGCAGTATTTT.

In this sample, this clonotype turned up a few times. The chain recombines TRBV20-1 with TRBJ2-2; D gene unclear. The ends were cut back, 4 bases at V and 0 bases at J, with 12 bases in the middle. This CDR3 has 15 amino acids. CDR1 and CDR2 (germline): DFQATT, SNEGSKA (reference sequence). The CDR3 nucleotides are TGCAGTGCTAAGAAGGGCAGCTCGAACACCGGGGAGCTGTTTTTT. Protein product: CSAKKGSSNTGELFF.

The J gene is TRBJ2-7, the V gene TRBV5-1; 9 positions agree with TRBD2. Germline lookup yields CDR1 SGHRS and CDR2 YFSETQ. The CDR3 loop spans 16 amino acids. V shed 2 bases and J 4 bases; nucleotides not matched to a gene: 10. CDR3 coding DNA: TGCGCCAGCAGCTTTCTTGGCGGGAGGGCCGGTTACGAGCAGTACTTC. Translation: CASSFLGGRAGYEQYF.

This chain uses TRBV4-3 with TRBJ2-7, with D maybe TRBD2 (5 bases). Trimming stripped 4 bases from V and 5 bases from J, with 15 bases between. The CDR3 has 14 residues. The V gene's germline CDR1 is LGHNA and CDR2 YSLEER. The CDR3 sequence: CASSRTDGNNEQYF. The CDR3 DNA sequence: TGCGCCAGCAGCCGGACGGACGGGAACAACGAGCAGTACTTC.

The chain combines TRBV12-3 or TRBV12-4 with TRBJ2-6; tentative D call: TRBD2 (6 bases). This CDR3 region has 17 residues. The germline V and J ends were trimmed by 5 bases and 0 bases, with 14 bases remaining between them. The CDR3 loop reads CASSAGTSGSGANVLTF. CDR3 nucleotide sequence: TGTGCCAGCAGTGCCGGGACTTCTGGCTCTGGGGCCAACGTCCTGACTTTC.

This clonotype showed up just a few times. V gene TRBV5-1 combines with J gene TRBJ2-4; D is uncertain. The CDR3 length is 14 residues. Deletions cut 4 bases from V and 7 bases from J, with 15 bases between. Germline V gene sequence: CDR1 SGHRS, CDR2 YFSETQ. The CDR3 region is CASSVDAGGNIQYF. CDR3 nucleotides: TGCGCCAGCAGCGTTGACGCAGGTGGGAACATTCAGTACTTC.

This clonotype was detected only a few times. The CDR3 loop is CASSPGLAGMISRNEQFF. The CDR3 DNA sequence: TGTGCCAGCAGCCCGGGACTAGCGGGGATGATAAGTAGGAATGAGCAGTTCTTC. The V gene is TRBV9, the J gene TRBJ2-1; 13 positions agree with TRBD2. The CDR3 covers 18 residues. The junction had 14 bases not matched to a gene; V was cut back by 4 bases and J by 7 bases. Germline CDR1 reads SGDLS; CDR2 reads YYNGEE.

V and J are TRBV20-1 and TRBJ2-5, with 10 bases identical to TRBD2. The CDR3 loop spans 15 amino acids. The germline V gene has CDR1 DFQATT and CDR2 SNEGSKA (reference sequence). V was pared by 5 bases and J by 4 bases, with 10 bases of the junction left unmatched. CDR3 sequence: CSAPTLAGGGETQYF. The CDR3, as DNA: TGCAGTGCTCCGACCTTAGCGGGAGGAGGAGAGACCCAGTACTTC.

The chain links TRBV6-6 to TRBJ2-5; perhaps TRBD2 as D (5 bases). CDR3 size: 13 residues. CDR1 and CDR2 (germline): MNHNY, SVGAGI (reference sequence). V was shortened by 6 bases and J by 5 bases, with 13 bases between the two germline ends. CDR3 in DNA: TGTGCCAGCAGATCCTCGGGATTGGAGACCCAGTACTTC. This translates into CASRSSGLETQYF.

V gene TRBV6-1 combines with J gene TRBJ2-3; a weak D match, TRBD2 (6 bases). This CDR3 contains 14 residues. The germline V and J ends were trimmed by 7 bases and 9 bases, with 20 bases remaining between them. The germline V gene has CDR1 MNHNS and CDR2 SASEGT. The CDR3 DNA reads TGTGCCAGCAAGCAGACCACTAGCTCATCCACGCAGTATTTT. Translating it yields CASKQTTSSSTQYF.

The chain has TRBV6-5 and TRBJ1-1; 8 positions agree with TRBD1. V lost 0 bases to trimming and J lost 8 bases; unmatched junction nucleotides: 8. In germline, CDR1 is MNHEY, CDR2 SVGAGI. CDR3 length: 15 amino acids. DNA for the CDR3: TGTGCCAGCAGTTACTCGTTTCAGGGGGCGACCGAAGCTTTCTTT. Translation: CASSYSFQGATEAFF.